The T cell receptor beta chain described here comes from a study of human T cells and chemical hapten exposure. This clonotype was recorded at least ten times. Time point in this sample: patch test 2, 6 weeks after DPC sensitization. Treatment: therapeutic diphenylcyclopropenone sensitization with weekly scalp DPC. Alopecia patients between 18 and 70 years old and suitable for DPC were used as donors. TCRdb re-called the RACE reads with MiXCR, one entry per CDR3 protein. The top ten hold around 1.4% of the sample, which has about 85,000 distinct CDR3 sequences, around 10% seen once. The clonotype comes from a man between 18 and 35 years old with alopecia areata. Some clones in this sample may be carry-over from other donors' samples. Sequences were derived from whole blood, sampled in connection with sensitization to the hapten diphenylcyclopropenone (DPC).

CDR3 nucleotides: TGTGCCAGCAGCTTAATCGGGCAGGGTTCACGGGCCCTCCACTTT. Translated, it gives CASSLIGQGSRALHF. The genes are TRBV7-9 and TRBJ1-6; D perhaps matches TRBD1 (5 bases). V lost 2 bases, J lost 14 bases, and 19 bases lay in between. The CDR3 runs 15 residues. The germline V gene has CDR1 SEHNR and CDR2 FQNEAQ (reference sequence).